The rows below give T cell receptor beta chains drawn from one sample of a study of cytomegalovirus exposure and HLA in healthy donors. Produced via immunoSEQ multiplex PCR; TCRdb's table is partial and in-frame only. The sample consists of roughly 180,000 clones, 8.5% to 10% of them appearing once. Sequences were obtained from PBMCs. Receptor source: a young woman in good health and CMV-seropositive. Both conserved end residues are part of each CDR3. A D gene is named only where the DNA matches it firmly. Only some rows state a clone size, as once, few, many or a class for expanded clones.

v_gene	abundance	d_gene	j_gene	CDR3aa	CDR3nt
TRBV18	NA	TRBD1	TRBJ1-1	CASSPLDRDHTEAFF	TGTGCCAGCTCACCTCTCGACAGGGACCACACTGAAGCTTTCTTT
TRBV29-1	NA	NA	TRBJ1-1	CSAGLHLDSTEAFF	TGCAGCGCAGGGCTTCACCTTGACAGTACCGAAGCTTTCTTT
TRBV19	few	NA	TRBJ1-2	CASSSPGGPSYGYTF	TGTGCCAGTAGTAGCCCGGGGGGGCCGTCCTATGGCTACACCTTC
TRBV27	NA	NA	TRBJ1-5	CASSKDRGAGTQPQHF	TGTGCCAGCAGTAAAGACCGGGGGGCAGGGACTCAGCCCCAGCATTTT
TRBV5-1	NA	TRBD2	TRBJ2-7	CASSPGGAGGYEQYF	TGCGCCAGCAGCCCGGGGGGAGCGGGCGGTTACGAGCAGTACTTC
TRBV7-3	NA	NA	TRBJ2-7	CASSSQGSYEQYF	TGTGCCAGCAGCTCACAGGGCTCCTACGAGCAGTACTTC
TRBV25-1	few	NA	TRBJ2-7	CASSDTGTYYEQYF	TGTGCCAGCAGTGACACCGGGACTTATTACGAGCAGTACTTC
TRBV7-8	few	TRBD1	TRBJ2-7	CASSLVLGQGAGEQYF	TGTGCCAGCAGCTTAGTATTAGGACAGGGGGCTGGGGAGCAGTACTTC
TRBV9	NA	TRBD1	TRBJ2-7	CASSLETGLGREQYF	TGTGCCAGCAGCCTCGAGACAGGGCTTGGAAGAGAGCAGTACTTC
TRBV6-6	few	NA	TRBJ2-7	CASSALPGLSYEQYF	TGTGCCAGCAGTGCCCTACCGGGACTGTCTTACGAGCAGTACTTC
TRBV7-2	NA	NA	TRBJ2-3	CASSLSRSQSTDTQYF	TGTGCCAGCAGCTTATCGAGGTCTCAAAGCACAGATACGCAGTATTTT
TRBV15	NA	TRBD2	TRBJ2-1	CATSRLAGGNNEQFF	TGTGCCACCAGCCGACTAGCGGGAGGAAACAATGAGCAGTTCTTC
TRBV7-7	few	TRBD2	TRBJ2-3	CASSPTSGSADTQYF	TGTGCCAGCAGTCCGACTAGCGGGAGTGCAGATACGCAGTATTTT
TRBV19	NA	NA	TRBJ1-1	CASSSQGFTEAFF	TGTGCCAGTAGTAGCCAGGGCTTCACTGAAGCTTTCTTT
TRBV5-1	NA	TRBD1	TRBJ2-3	CASKSGDRGPGTDTQYF	TGCGCCAGCAAGTCCGGGGACAGGGGCCCCGGGACAGATACGCAGTATTTT
TRBV7-2	NA	TRBD1	TRBJ1-1	CASSRDRANTEAFF	TGTGCCAGCAGCCGGGACAGGGCGAACACTGAAGCTTTCTTT
TRBV4-1	NA	NA	TRBJ2-7	CASSQATGPSEQYF	TGCGCCAGCAGCCAAGCAACAGGCCCCAGCGAGCAGTACTTC